The entry below describes one T cell receptor beta chain. This CDR3 contains 15 residues. V was cut by 0 bases and J by 8 bases, with 13 bases left in between. Germline lookup yields CDR1 MNHNY and CDR2 SVGAGI (reference sequence). This entry belongs to a study of technical replicates of blood from a handful of donors. Produced via immunoSEQ multiplex PCR; TCRdb's table is partial and in-frame only. Among over 60,000 clones listed, roughly 93% were seen once. The genes are TRBV6-6 and TRBJ1-4; TRBD1 is a possible D gene (6 bases). The receptor was derived from a human donor in good health. Sequencing was done on a sample of T cells isolated from PBMCs. This CDR3 reads CASSYSEQGGEKLFF. DNA for the CDR3: TGTGCCAGCAGTTACTCGGAACAGGGTGGCGAAAAACTGTTTTTT.